Below, 22 T cell receptor beta chains from the same sample are listed, as sequenced in a study of identical twins. Via MiXCR, TCRdb re-called the 5' RACE reads, giving one row per CDR3 protein. This sample carries about 390,000 distinct CDR3 sequences, roughly 10% of them seen once, and the ten largest clones take about 9.1%. Sequenced material: naive T cells sorted from blood. The receptors stem from a woman aged 45 to 65 in good health.

This clonotype appeared a few times. The chain is built from TRBV5-4 and TRBJ2-5; either TRBD1 or TRBD2 may fit D (5 bases each). The V end lost 4 bases, the J end lost 5 bases, and 15 bases lay between the germline ends. This CDR3 region has 14 residues. Germline-derived CDR1 and CDR2 are SGHNT and YYREEE (reference sequence). CDR3 sequence reads: CASSRDPHRETQYF. The CDR3 bases are TGTGCCAGCAGCCGGGACCCCCATCGGGAGACCCAGTACTTC.

This clonotype has only a few counts. The genes are TRBV27 and TRBJ1-1; perhaps TRBD1 as D (5 bases). The CDR3 has 13 amino acids. V was clipped by 8 bases and J by 1 base, with 11 bases between them. The germline V gene encodes CDR1 MNHEY and CDR2 SMNVEV (reference sequence). This CDR3 is CASFPTANTEAFF. In DNA, the CDR3 is TGTGCCAGCTTCCCGACAGCGAACACTGAAGCTTTCTTT.

This clonotype was detected many times. This rearrangement joins TRBV14 to TRBJ2-1; TRBD2 aligns across 12 bases. V shed 6 bases, J shed 8 bases, and the junction held 8 bases outside the gene matches. In germline, CDR1 is SGHDN, CDR2 FVKESK. The CDR3 has 15 amino acids. CDR3 residues: CASRASGRAQDEQFF. The CDR3 DNA is TGTGCCAGCAGGGCTAGCGGGAGGGCCCAGGATGAGCAGTTCTTC.

This clonotype showed up just a few times. The rearrangement links TRBV28 to TRBJ1-2; D is ambiguous. Looked up from germline, CDR1 is MDHEN and CDR2 is SYDVKM. The CDR3 totals 13 residues. The V and J ends lost 8 bases and 1 base respectively, with 11 bases between them. The DNA for the CDR3 is TGTGCCAGCGGTGTGAACAGTAACTATGGCTACACCTTC. Translated, it gives CASGVNSNYGYTF.

Only a few counts were recorded for this clonotype. The chain has TRBV11-2 and TRBJ2-2; 13 bases are shared with TRBD2. Germline V gene data show CDR1 as SGHAT and CDR2 as FQNNGV. With V trimmed by 3 bases and J by 5 bases, 6 bases remained unmatched. The length of the CDR3 is 17 residues. CDR3 residues: CASSFSPGLAGTGELFF. Here the CDR3 DNA reads TGTGCCAGCAGCTTTTCCCCGGGACTAGCGGGAACCGGGGAGCTGTTTTTT.

This clonotype showed up just a few times. The chain links TRBV10-3 to TRBJ2-5; D is ambiguous. The CDR3 length is 14 residues. Germline CDR1 and CDR2: ENHRY and SYGVKD. The ends were cut back, 6 bases at V and 1 base at J, with 12 bases in the middle. CDR3 sequence (DNA): TGTGCCATCAGCCAGGCAGGAATCCAAGAGACCCAGTACTTC. It codes for CAISQAGIQETQYF.

A few counts support this clonotype. V is TRBV16 and J is TRBJ1-1; D unclear. CDR1 is KGHSY, CDR2 FQNENV, per germline. The CDR3 is made up of 12 amino acids. V was pared by 2 bases and J by 8 bases, with 9 bases between. CDR3: CASSQRGGEAFF. CDR3 coding DNA: TGTGCCAGCAGCCAACGGGGAGGAGAAGCTTTCTTT. The variable domain in full, with the rest retrieved from reference TRBV16 and TRBJ1-1, is GEEVAQTPKHLVRGEGQKAKLYCAPIKGHSYVFWYQQVLKNEFKFLISFQNENVFDETGMPKERFSAKCLPNSPCSLEIQATKLEDSAVYFCASSQRGGEAFFGQGTRLTVV.

This clonotype came up a few times. This sequence joins TRBV10-3 and TRBJ2-2; 9 nucleotides match TRBD1. V shed 10 bases, J shed 2 bases, and the junction held 8 bases outside the gene matches. Germline assignment: CDR1 ENHRY and CDR2 SYGVKD. The CDR3 covers 15 residues. CDR3 DNA sequence: TGTGCCACCACCAAACAGGGGGCAAACACCGGGGAGCTGTTTTTT. Protein sequence: CATTKQGANTGELFF.

This sequence joins TRBV2 and TRBJ2-5, with 7 positions matching TRBD1. The V gene's germline CDR1 is SNHLY and CDR2 FYNNEI. J gave up 2 bases and V 4 bases, and 7 bases lay outside the gene matches. This CDR3 has 15 residues. CDR3 loop: CASSADLGQQETQYF. The CDR3 nucleotides read TGTGCCAGCAGTGCAGACTTGGGACAGCAAGAGACCCAGTACTTC.

This clonotype came up a few times. The gene calls are TRBV5-1 and TRBJ1-1, with 12 bases identical to TRBD1. The CDR3 is 16 residues long. Germline loops: CDR1 SGHRS, CDR2 YFSETQ. V dropped 7 bases and J dropped 2; count of bases not matched to a gene: 9. For the CDR3, the DNA is TGCGCCAGCGGTAGGGACGGGACAGGGGGCAACACTGAAGCTTTCTTT. Encoded protein: CASGRDGTGGNTEAFF.

V usage is TRBV7-6 and J usage is TRBJ2-2; 8 positions agree with TRBD2. The CDR3 length is 16 residues. Germline CDR1 is SGHVS and CDR2 is FNYEAQ. J gave up 6 bases and V 4 bases, and 10 bases lay outside the gene matches. CDR3 in amino acids: CASSSLAGKGAGELFF. CDR3 sequence (DNA): TGTGCCAGCAGCTCCTTAGCGGGAAAAGGAGCCGGGGAGCTGTTTTTT.

This clonotype occurred many times. The gene calls are TRBV12-3 or TRBV12-4 and TRBJ1-1, with a possible D match to TRBD1 (5 bases). Trimming removed 6 bases at V and 1 base at J, with 15 bases between. The CDR3 has 15 residues. The CDR3 is CASRHTITGNTEAFF. CDR3 in DNA: TGTGCCAGCAGGCACACAATAACAGGGAACACTGAAGCTTTCTTT.

This clonotype came up many times. J is TRBJ1-5 and V is TRBV20-1; D not resolved. Trimming removed 0 bases at V and 7 bases at J, with 7 bases between. The CDR3 contains 12 residues. The germline CDR1 and CDR2 sequences are DFQATT and SNEGSKA (reference sequence). The CDR3 DNA follows: TGCAGTGCTAGAGATGGCGCCCAGCCCCAGCATTTT. This translates into CSARDGAQPQHF.

The chain uses TRBV6-6 and TRBJ2-5, with 9 bases matching TRBD1. The CDR3 is 15 amino acids. The germline CDR1 and CDR2 sequences are MNHNY and SVGAGI (reference sequence). The V segment lost 7 bases and the J segment 5 bases; nucleotides outside the gene matches: 11. In DNA form, the CDR3 reads TGTGCCAGCACCCGCCAGGGGGACAGGGCGGAGACCCAGTACTTC. Translated: CASTRQGDRAETQYF.

The chain couples TRBV30 to TRBJ2-3; 9 nucleotides align to TRBD1. Germline values: CDR1 GTSNPN, CDR2 SVGIG (reference sequence). The CDR3 runs 14 residues. CDR3 loop: CGLGTGLSTDTQYF. CDR3 sequence (DNA): TGTGGTTTGGGGACAGGGCTTAGCACAGATACGCAGTATTTT.

This clonotype was observed a few times. The V and J genes are TRBV7-9 and TRBJ2-5, with 9 bases matching TRBD2. V shed 2 bases and J 1 base; nucleotides not matched to a gene: 2. CDR1 and CDR2 from the germline V gene are SEHNR and FQNEAQ (reference sequence). CDR3 size: 15 residues. CDR3 sequence reads: CASSLNSGGQETQYF. The CDR3 DNA reads as TGTGCCAGCAGCTTAAATAGCGGGGGCCAAGAGACCCAGTACTTC.

This clonotype has a count of ten or more. The CDR3: CATMAGETQYF. The CDR3 DNA is TGCGCCACCATGGCCGGGGAGACCCAGTACTTC. The gene calls are TRBV10-2 and TRBJ2-5; D is uncertain. In germline, CDR1 is WSHSY, CDR2 SAAADI. CDR3 length equals 11 residues. The germline V and J ends were trimmed by 10 bases and 5 bases, with 11 bases remaining between them.

This clonotype has only one observation. The DNA of the CDR3 is TGTGCCAGCAGCACGACCAGGGGAAAGACTAGCGGACTAGTAACCGGGGAGCTGTTTTTT. Amino acid sequence: CASSTTRGKTSGLVTGELFF. The rearrangement links TRBV7-9 to TRBJ2-2; 9 positions match TRBD2. Germline CDR1 is SEHNR and CDR2 is FQNEAQ (reference sequence). J lost 5 bases, V lost 5 bases, and 21 bases had no gene match. CDR3 length: 20 residues.

This clonotype came up a few times. The chain is built from TRBV29-1 and TRBJ1-3, with 7 bases identical to TRBD1. The CDR3 is made up of 14 amino acids. The V and J ends lost 4 bases and 2 bases, in that order; junction bases with no gene match: 5. Germline V gene data show CDR1 as SQVTM and CDR2 as ANQGSEA. CDR3 region: CSVGGGKTGNTIYF. CDR3 DNA sequence: TGCAGCGTTGGAGGGGGCAAGACTGGAAACACCATATATTTT.

This clonotype was recorded many times. The chain uses TRBV5-1 and TRBJ2-4, with D hard to call. Trimming removed 0 bases at V and 2 bases at J, with 6 bases between. The CDR3 runs to 14 residues. The germline V gene encodes CDR1 SGHRS and CDR2 YFSETQ. CDR3 in amino acids: CASSLGGTKNIQYF. In DNA form, the CDR3 reads TGCGCCAGCAGCTTGGGGGGAACCAAAAACATTCAGTACTTC.

This clonotype showed up many times. The chain is built from TRBV5-1 and TRBJ1-3; D unclear. Trimming stripped 2 bases from V and 0 bases from J, with 12 bases between. The CDR3 runs to 16 residues. Germline CDR1 and CDR2: SGHRS and YFSETQ. The CDR3 region has the DNA TGCGCCAGCAGCTTCGACGGTGGCGTCTCTGGAAACACCATATATTTT. Protein sequence: CASSFDGGVSGNTIYF.

This clonotype was detected ten times or more. V is TRBV24-1 and J is TRBJ2-1; D gene unclear. There are 14 residues in the CDR3. V was clipped by 0 bases and J by 5 bases, with 7 bases between them. Germline V gene lookup returns CDR1 KGHDR and CDR2 SFDVKD. This CDR3 reads CATSDLWPNNEQFF. The DNA for the CDR3 is TGTGCCACCAGTGATTTGTGGCCCAACAATGAGCAGTTCTTC.